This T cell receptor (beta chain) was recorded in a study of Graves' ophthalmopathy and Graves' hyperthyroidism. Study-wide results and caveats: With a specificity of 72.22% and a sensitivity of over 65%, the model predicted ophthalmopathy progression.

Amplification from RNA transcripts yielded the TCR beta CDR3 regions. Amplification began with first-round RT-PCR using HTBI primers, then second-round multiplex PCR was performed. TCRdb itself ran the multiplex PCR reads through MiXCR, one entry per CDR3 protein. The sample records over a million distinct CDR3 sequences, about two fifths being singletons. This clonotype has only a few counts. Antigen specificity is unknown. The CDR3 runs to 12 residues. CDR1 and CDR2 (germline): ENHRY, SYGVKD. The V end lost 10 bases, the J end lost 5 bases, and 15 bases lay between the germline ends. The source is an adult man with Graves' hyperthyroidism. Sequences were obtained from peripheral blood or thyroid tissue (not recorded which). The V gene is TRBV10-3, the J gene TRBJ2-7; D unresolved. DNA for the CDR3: TGTGCCAGCAGGCCGGAAGCGCACGAGCAGTACTTC. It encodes CASRPEAHEQYF.